This T cell receptor (beta chain) was sequenced in a study of T cell responses to AZD1222 COVID-19 vaccine. Sequenced by immunoSEQ multiplex PCR; TCRdb stores in-frame clones only, minus some. This sample has roughly 180,000 clones, with almost 95% found just once. The CDR3 consists of 15 residues. Per the germline V gene, CDR1 is MNHEY and CDR2 is SVGAGI. V was clipped by 6 bases and J by 1 base; unmatched bases: 7. Notes on this clone: Its specificity is unknown.

Points from the study as a whole: Clonal diversity was possibly underestimated, and the donors were mostly white British, with more females.

The V and J genes are TRBV6-5 and TRBJ1-2, with 8 bases identical to TRBD1. This TCR came from an adult in good health. This sample comprised peripheral blood, obtained on day 0 of AZD1222 vaccination. CDR3 sequence reads: CASSRGTGDNYGYTF. DNA for the CDR3: TGTGCCAGCAGCCGCGGGACAGGTGATAACTATGGCTACACCTTC.